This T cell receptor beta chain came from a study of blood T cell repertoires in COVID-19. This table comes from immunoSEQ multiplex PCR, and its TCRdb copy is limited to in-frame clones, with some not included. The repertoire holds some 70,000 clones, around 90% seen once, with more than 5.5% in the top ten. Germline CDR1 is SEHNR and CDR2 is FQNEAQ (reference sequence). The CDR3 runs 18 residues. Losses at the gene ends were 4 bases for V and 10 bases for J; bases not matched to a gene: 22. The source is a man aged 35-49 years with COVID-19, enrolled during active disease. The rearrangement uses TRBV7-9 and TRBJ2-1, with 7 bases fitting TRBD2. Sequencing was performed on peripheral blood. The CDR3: CASSSPWGGSSAADEQFF. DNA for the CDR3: TGTGCCAGCAGCTCACCATGGGGAGGGTCTAGCGCTGCAGACGAGCAGTTCTTC.